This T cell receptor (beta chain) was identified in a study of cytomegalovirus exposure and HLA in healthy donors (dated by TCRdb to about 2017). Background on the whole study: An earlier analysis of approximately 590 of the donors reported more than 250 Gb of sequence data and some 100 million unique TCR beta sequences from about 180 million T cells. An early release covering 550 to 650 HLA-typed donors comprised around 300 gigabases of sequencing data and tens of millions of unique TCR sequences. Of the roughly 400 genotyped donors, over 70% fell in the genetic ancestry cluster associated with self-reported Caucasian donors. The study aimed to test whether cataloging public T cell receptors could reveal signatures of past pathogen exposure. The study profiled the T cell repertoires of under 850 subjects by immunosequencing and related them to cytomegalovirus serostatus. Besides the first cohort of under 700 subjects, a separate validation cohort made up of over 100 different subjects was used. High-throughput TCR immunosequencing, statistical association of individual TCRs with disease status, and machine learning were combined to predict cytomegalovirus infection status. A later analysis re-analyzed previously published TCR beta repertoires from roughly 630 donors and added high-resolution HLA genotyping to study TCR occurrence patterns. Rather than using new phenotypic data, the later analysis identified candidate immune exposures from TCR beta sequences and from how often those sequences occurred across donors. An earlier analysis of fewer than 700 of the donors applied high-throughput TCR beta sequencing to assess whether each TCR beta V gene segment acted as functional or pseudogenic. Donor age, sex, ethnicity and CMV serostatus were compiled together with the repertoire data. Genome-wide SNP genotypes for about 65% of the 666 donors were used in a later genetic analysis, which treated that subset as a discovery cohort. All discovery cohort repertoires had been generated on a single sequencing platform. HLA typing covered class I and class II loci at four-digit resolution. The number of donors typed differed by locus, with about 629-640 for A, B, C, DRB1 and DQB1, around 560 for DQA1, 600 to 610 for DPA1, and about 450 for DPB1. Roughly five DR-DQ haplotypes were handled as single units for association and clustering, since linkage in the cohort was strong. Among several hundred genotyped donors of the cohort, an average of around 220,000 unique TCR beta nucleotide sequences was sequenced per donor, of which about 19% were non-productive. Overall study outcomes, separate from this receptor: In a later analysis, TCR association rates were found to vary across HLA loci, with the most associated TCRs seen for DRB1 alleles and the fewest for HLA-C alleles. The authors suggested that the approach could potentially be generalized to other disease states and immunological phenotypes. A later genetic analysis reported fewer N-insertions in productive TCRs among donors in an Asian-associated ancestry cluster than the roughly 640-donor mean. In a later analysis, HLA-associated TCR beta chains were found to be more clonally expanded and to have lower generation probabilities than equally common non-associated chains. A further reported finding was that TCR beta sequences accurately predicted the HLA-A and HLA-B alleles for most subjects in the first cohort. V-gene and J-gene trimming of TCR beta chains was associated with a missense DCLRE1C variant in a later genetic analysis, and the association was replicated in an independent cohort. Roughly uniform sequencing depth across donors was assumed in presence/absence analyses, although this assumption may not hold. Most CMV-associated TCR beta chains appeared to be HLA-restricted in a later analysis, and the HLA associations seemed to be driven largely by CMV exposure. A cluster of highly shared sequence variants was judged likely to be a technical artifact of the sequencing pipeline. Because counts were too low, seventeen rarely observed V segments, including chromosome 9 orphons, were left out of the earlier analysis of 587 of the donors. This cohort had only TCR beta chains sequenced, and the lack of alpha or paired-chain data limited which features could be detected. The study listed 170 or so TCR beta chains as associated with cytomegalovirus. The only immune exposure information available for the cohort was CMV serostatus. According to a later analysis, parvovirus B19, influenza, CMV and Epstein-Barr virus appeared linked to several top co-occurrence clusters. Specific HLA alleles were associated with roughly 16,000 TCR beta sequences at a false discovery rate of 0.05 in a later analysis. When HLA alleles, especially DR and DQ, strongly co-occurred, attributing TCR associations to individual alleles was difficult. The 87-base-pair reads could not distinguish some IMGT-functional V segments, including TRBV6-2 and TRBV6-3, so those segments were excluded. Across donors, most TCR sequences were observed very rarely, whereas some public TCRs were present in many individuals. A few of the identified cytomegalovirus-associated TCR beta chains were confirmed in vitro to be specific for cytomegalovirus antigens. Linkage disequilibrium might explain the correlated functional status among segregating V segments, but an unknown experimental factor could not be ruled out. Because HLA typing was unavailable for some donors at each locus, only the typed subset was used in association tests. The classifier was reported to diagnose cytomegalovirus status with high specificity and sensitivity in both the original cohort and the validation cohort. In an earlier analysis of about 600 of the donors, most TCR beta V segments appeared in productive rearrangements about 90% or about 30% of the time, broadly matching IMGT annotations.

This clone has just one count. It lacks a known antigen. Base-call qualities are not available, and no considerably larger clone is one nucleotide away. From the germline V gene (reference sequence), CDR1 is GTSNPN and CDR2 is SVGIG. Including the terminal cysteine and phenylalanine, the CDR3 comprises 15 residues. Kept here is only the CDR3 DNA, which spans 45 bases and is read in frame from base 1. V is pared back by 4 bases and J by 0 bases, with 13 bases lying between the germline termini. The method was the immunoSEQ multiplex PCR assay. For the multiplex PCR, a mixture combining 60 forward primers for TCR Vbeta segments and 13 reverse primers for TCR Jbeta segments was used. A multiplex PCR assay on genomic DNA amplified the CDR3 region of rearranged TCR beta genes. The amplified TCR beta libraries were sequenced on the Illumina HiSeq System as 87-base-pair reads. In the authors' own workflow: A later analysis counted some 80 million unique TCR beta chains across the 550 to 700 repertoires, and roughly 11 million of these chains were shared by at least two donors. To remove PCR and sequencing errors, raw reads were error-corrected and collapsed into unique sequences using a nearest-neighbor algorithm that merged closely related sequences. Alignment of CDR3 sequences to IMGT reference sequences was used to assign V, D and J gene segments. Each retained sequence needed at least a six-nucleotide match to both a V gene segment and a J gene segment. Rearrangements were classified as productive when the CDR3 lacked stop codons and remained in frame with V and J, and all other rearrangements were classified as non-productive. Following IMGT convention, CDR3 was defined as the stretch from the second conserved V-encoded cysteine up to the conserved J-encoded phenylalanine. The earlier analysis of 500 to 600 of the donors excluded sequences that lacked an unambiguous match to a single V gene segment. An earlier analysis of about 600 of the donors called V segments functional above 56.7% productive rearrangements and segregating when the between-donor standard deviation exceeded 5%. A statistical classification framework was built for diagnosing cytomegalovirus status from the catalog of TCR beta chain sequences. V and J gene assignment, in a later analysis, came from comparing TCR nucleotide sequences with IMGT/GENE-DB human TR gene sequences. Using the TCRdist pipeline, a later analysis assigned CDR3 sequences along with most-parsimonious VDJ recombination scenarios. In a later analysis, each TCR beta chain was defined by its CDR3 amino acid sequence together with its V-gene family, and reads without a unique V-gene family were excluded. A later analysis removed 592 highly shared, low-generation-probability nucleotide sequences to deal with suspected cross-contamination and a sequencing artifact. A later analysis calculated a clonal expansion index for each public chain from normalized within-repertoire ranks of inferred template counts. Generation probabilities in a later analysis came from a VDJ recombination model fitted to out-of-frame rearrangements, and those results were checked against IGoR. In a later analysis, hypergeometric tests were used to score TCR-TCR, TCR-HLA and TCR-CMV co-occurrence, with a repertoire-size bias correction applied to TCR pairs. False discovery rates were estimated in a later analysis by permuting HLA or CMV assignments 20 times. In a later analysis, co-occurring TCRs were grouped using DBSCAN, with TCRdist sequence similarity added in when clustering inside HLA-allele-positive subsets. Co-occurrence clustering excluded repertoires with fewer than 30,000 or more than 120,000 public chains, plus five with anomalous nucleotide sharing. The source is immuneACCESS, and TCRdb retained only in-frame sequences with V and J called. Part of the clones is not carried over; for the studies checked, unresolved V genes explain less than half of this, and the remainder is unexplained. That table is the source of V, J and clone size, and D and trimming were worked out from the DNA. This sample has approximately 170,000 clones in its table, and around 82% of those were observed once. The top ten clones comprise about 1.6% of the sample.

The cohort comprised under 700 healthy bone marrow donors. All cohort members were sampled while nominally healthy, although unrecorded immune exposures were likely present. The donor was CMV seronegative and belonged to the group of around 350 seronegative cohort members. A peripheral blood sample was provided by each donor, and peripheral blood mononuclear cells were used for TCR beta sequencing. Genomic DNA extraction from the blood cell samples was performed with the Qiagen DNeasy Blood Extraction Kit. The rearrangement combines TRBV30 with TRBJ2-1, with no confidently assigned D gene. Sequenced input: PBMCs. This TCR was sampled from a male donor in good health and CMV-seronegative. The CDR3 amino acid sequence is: CAWNYGGSSYNEQFF. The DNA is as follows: TGTGCCTGGAATTATGGCGGCAGCTCCTACAATGAGCAGTTCTTC.